This TCR beta chain emerged from a study of blood T cell repertoires in COVID-19. TCRdb keeps only in-frame clones here, not all; method: immunoSEQ multiplex PCR. The sample has about 160,000 clones, about 80% seen once. V dropped 10 bases and J dropped 2 bases, with 12 bases sitting between them. The length of the CDR3 is 13 residues. CDR1 MGHDK and CDR2 SYGVNS come from the germline V gene. The chain uses TRBV25-1 and TRBJ1-3, with D possibly matching TRBD1 (6 bases). Input material: peripheral blood. The source is a woman at least 80 years old with acute or convalescent COVID-19. CDR3 loop: CATRTAAGNTIYF. The CDR3 coding sequence is TGTGCCACCCGGACAGCCGCTGGAAACACCATATATTTT.